This T cell receptor beta chain stems from a study of CD8+ T cells in alopecia areata. V was shortened by 5 bases and J by 0 bases, with 14 bases between the two germline ends. CDR1 GTSNPN and CDR2 SVGIG come from the germline V gene (reference sequence). The CDR3 has 15 residues. Sequencing relied on a cDNA template that was reverse transcribed from extracted RNA. Measured with immunoSEQ multiplex PCR; TCRdb has only the in-frame clones, and not every one. The sample lists around 140,000 clones, over 80% seen once, with roughly 16% in the top ten. This receptor was taken from a human donor with alopecia areata. This sequence joins TRBV30 and TRBJ1-3, with D tentatively TRBD1 (6 bases). This specimen was CD8+ T cells sorted from blood, taken at week 0. CDR3 protein: CAWALGQSSGNTIYF. The CDR3 nucleotides are TGTGCCTGGGCACTAGGACAGAGCTCTGGAAACACCATATATTTT.